The 30 T cell receptor beta chains in this list originate from one sample, sequenced in a study of blood T cell repertoires in COVID-19. The table came from immunoSEQ multiplex PCR; TCRdb's copy has only in-frame clones and leaves some out. The sample records about 66,000 clones, about 80% being singletons. Specimen: peripheral blood. These receptors were taken from a man aged 55 to 70 with acute or convalescent COVID-19.

The table lists this clone with a few counts. The DNA of the CDR3 is TGCAGCGTTGCCGCCGGACAGGGGGCGGGGGGCTACACCTTC. This codes for CSVAAGQGAGGYTF. The rearrangement uses TRBV29-1 and TRBJ1-2; 11 bases are shared with TRBD1. The CDR3 sequence is 14 residues long. Germline V gene lookup returns CDR1 SQVTM and CDR2 ANQGSEA. V was clipped by 4 bases and J by 8 bases; unmatched bases: 9.

J is TRBJ2-2 and V is TRBV6-4, with D perhaps TRBD2 (5 bases). V was shortened by 11 bases and J by 0 bases, with 25 bases between the two germline ends. Germline V gives CDR1 MRHNA, CDR2 SNTAGT. This CDR3 has 18 amino acids. The CDR3 DNA is TGTGCCGGCAAGTCGCCCCGGGGTAGCAACACGAACACCGGGGAGCTGTTTTTT. It translates to CAGKSPRGSNTNTGELFF.

The chain carries TRBV5-1 and TRBJ2-7; weak D call: TRBD1 (6 bases). CDR1 is SGHRS and CDR2 is YFSETQ in the germline V gene. CDR3 length: 14 amino acids. With 1 base removed from V and 2 bases from J, the gap between germline ends came to 10 bases. Here the CDR3 reads CASSLTGPTYEQYF. The CDR3 nucleotides are TGCGCCAGCAGCTTGACAGGGCCGACCTACGAGCAGTACTTC.

The chain has TRBV19 and TRBJ1-4; TRBD1 is a possible D gene (5 bases). V was trimmed by 6 bases and J by 0 bases, leaving 14 bases between them. The CDR3 contains 16 residues. Germline V gene data show CDR1 as LNHDA and CDR2 as SQIVND (reference sequence). The CDR3 region is CASSRGRGTTNEKLFF. The CDR3 DNA reads TGTGCCAGTAGCCGGGGGAGGGGTACAACTAATGAAAAACTGTTTTTT.

V gene TRBV21-1 combines with J gene TRBJ2-5; TRBD2, the table's D call, lacks a check against the DNA. TRBV21-1 is classified as a pseudogene. The CDR3 consists of 15 residues. The CDR3 DNA reads as TGTGCCAGCAGCAATCTTGACTTATTAAGGGAGACCCAGTACTTC. Amino acids: CASSNLDLLRETQYF.

The J gene is TRBJ2-7, the V gene TRBV19; D might be TRBD1 (7 bases). This CDR3 has 14 amino acids. With 7 bases removed from V and 6 bases from J, the gap between germline ends came to 19 bases. The germline gives CDR1 LNHDA, CDR2 SQIVND (reference sequence). In DNA, the CDR3 is TGTGCCAGTACCGTATCGGCCCAGGGGGGCGAGCAGTACTTC. It translates to CASTVSAQGGEQYF.

CDR3 region: CASTLRDRPGNQPQHF. In DNA, the CDR3 is TGTGCCAGTACCCTGAGGGACAGACCTGGCAATCAGCCCCAGCATTTT. The genes are TRBV19 and TRBJ1-5; 7 nucleotides line up with TRBD1. V lost 7 bases to trimming and J lost 2 bases; unmatched junction nucleotides: 11. CDR1 and CDR2 from the germline V gene are LNHDA and SQIVND (reference sequence). CDR3 length: 16 residues. Filled out from reference TRBV19 and TRBJ1-5, the complete variable domain reads DGGITQSPKYLFRKEGQNVTLSCEQNLNHDAMYWYRQDPGQGLRLIYYSQIVNDFQKGDIAEGYSVSREKKESFPLTVTSAQKNPTAFYLCASTLRDRPGNQPQHFGDGTRLSIL.

The chain couples TRBV11-3 to TRBJ1-6; 9 bases align to TRBD1. CDR3 size: 16 residues. Germline CDR1 SGHNT, CDR2 YENEEA. V was pared by 2 bases and J by 10 bases, with 9 bases of the junction left unmatched. The CDR3 DNA follows: TGTGCCAGCAGCTTATTTGGGGGACAGGGTGACTCACCCCTCCACTTT. Its translation is CASSLFGGQGDSPLHF.

The chain combines TRBV5-4 with TRBJ2-5, with a weak D call TRBD1 (6 bases). This CDR3 has 16 amino acids. Germline CDR1 is SGHNT and CDR2 is YYREEE (reference sequence). With 3 bases removed from V and 2 bases from J, the gap between germline ends came to 17 bases. The CDR3 is CASSSNAGARQETQYF. The CDR3, as DNA: TGTGCCAGCAGCTCAAACGCAGGGGCACGACAAGAGACCCAGTACTTC.

J is TRBJ2-2 and V is TRBV3-1 (or the pseudogene TRBV3-2), with D tentatively TRBD1 (7 bases). Per the germline V gene, CDR1 is LGHDT and CDR2 is YNNKEL (reference sequence). Trimming took 2 bases from V and 4 from J, leaving 14 bases between them. The CDR3 is made up of 16 amino acids. The CDR3 spells CASSQRRGLSTGELFF. The CDR3 DNA reads as TGTGCCAGCAGCCAAAGGAGGGGGCTAAGCACCGGGGAGCTGTTTTTT.

The chain is built from TRBV5-1 and TRBJ1-1, with TRBD1 matching over 12 bases. There are 15 residues in the CDR3. Trimming at V came to 7 bases and at J to 4 bases, leaving 8 bases not matched to a gene. Germline CDR1 and CDR2: SGHRS and YFSETQ. The CDR3 region is CASAGTGGASTEAFF. CDR3 nucleotide sequence: TGCGCCAGCGCCGGGACAGGGGGCGCGAGCACTGAAGCTTTCTTT.

The chain uses TRBV12-5 and TRBJ2-7, with TRBD2 identical over 7 bases. Germline trimming cut 2 bases from V and 3 bases from J; bases unmatched to any gene: 1. Per germline, CDR1 LGHNT and CDR2 FRNRAP. The CDR3 is 13 amino acids. The CDR3 nucleotides are TGTGCTAGTGGTTTGTCGGGGGGCTACGAGCAGTACTTC. Amino acid sequence: CASGLSGGYEQYF.

The chain has TRBV25-1 and TRBJ1-6, with D unclear. This CDR3 comprises 15 residues. The V gene's germline CDR1 is MGHDK and CDR2 SYGVNS. The ends were cut back, 6 bases at V and 0 bases at J, with 9 bases in the middle. This CDR3 reads CASREGGSYNSPLHF. The CDR3 nucleotides are TGTGCCAGCAGGGAGGGCGGCTCCTATAATTCACCCCTCCACTTT.

Here the CDR3 reads CASSYGTYQPQHF. CDR3 DNA sequence: TGTGCCAGCAGTTACGGGACTTATCAGCCCCAGCATTTT. The V and J genes are TRBV6-2 or TRBV6-3 and TRBJ1-5; possible D gene TRBD1, 5 bases. Trimming took off 2 bases at V and 5 bases at J, with 7 bases between the two ends. Germline-derived CDR1 and CDR2 are MNHEY and SVGEGT. This CDR3 contains 13 residues.

This chain links TRBV5-1 with TRBJ2-7, with 7 positions matching TRBD1. Losses at the gene ends were 5 bases for V and 7 bases for J; bases not matched to a gene: 15. This CDR3 region has 15 residues. Germline assignment: CDR1 SGHRS and CDR2 YFSETQ. The CDR3 sequence is CASRREGGPPGEQYF. The CDR3 nucleotides are TGCGCCAGCAGACGCGAAGGGGGCCCACCGGGGGAGCAGTACTTC.

The chain employs TRBV6-5 and TRBJ1-5, with TRBD1 identical over 8 bases. The V gene's germline CDR1 is MNHEY and CDR2 SVGAGI. Trimming took 7 bases from V and 4 from J; bases not matched to a gene: 6. This CDR3 has 14 residues. CDR3 sequence: CASKIDRGNQPQHF. In DNA, the CDR3 is TGTGCCAGCAAAATTGACAGGGGTAATCAGCCCCAGCATTTT.

The CDR3 is CASSLDGAGAGNTIYF. The DNA for the CDR3 is TGCGCCAGCAGCTTGGATGGGGCAGGCGCTGGAAACACCATATATTTT. The rearrangement links TRBV5-1 to TRBJ1-3, with TRBD1 as a possible D gene (5 bases). Germline values: CDR1 SGHRS, CDR2 YFSETQ. Trimming cost V 0 bases and J 2 bases, with 12 bases left between them. The CDR3 length is 16 residues.

The V call is TRBV6-2 or TRBV6-3, the J call TRBJ1-5, with TRBD1 identical over 7 bases. V lost 6 bases, J lost 0 bases, and 5 bases stayed unmatched. Germline V gene sequence: CDR1 MNHEY, CDR2 SVGEGT. CDR3 length: 15 residues. In nucleotides, the CDR3 is TGTGCCAGCAGCGACAGGGACAGTAGCAATCAGCCCCAGCATTTT. It encodes CASSDRDSSNQPQHF.

The rearrangement uses TRBV5-1 and TRBJ2-7; D may be TRBD1 (6 bases). The CDR3 length is 15 residues. Trimming pared 0 bases from V and 4 bases from J, leaving 14 bases between. The germline V gene has CDR1 SGHRS and CDR2 YFSETQ. CDR3 region: CASSLGGQTEYEQYF. CDR3 nucleotide sequence: TGCGCCAGCAGCTTGGGGGGACAAACCGAATACGAGCAGTACTTC. Complete variable domain (other parts from reference TRBV5-1 and TRBJ2-7): KAGVTQTPRYLIKTRGQQVTLSCSPISGHRSVSWYQQTPGQGLQFLFEYFSETQRNKGNFPGRFSGRQFSNSRSEMNVSTLELGDSALYLCASSLGGQTEYEQYFGPGTRLTVT.

The chain joins TRBV19 to TRBJ1-5; D may be TRBD1 (5 bases). Deletions cut 0 bases from V and 2 bases from J, with 8 bases between. The germline CDR1 and CDR2 sequences are LNHDA and SQIVND (reference sequence). This CDR3 spans 15 amino acids. CDR3: CASSIDSQGNQPQHF. CDR3 sequence (DNA): TGTGCCAGTAGTATAGATTCACAGGGCAATCAGCCCCAGCATTTT.

V gene TRBV11-2 combines with J gene TRBJ2-5, with TRBD1 as a possible D gene (6 bases). Germline CDR1 is SGHAT and CDR2 is FQNNGV. Trimming took off 5 bases at V and 5 bases at J, with 12 bases between the two ends. CDR3 length: 13 amino acids. The CDR3 spells CASSTDRSETQYF. The CDR3 region has the DNA TGTGCCAGCAGCACTGACAGGTCCGAGACCCAGTACTTC.

This sequence joins TRBV6-4 and TRBJ1-1, with D unclear. This CDR3 spans 13 amino acids. Germline V gene data show CDR1 as MRHNA and CDR2 as SNTAGT. V was pared by 3 bases and J by 4 bases, with 9 bases between. This chain's CDR3 is CASSESAGTEAFF. As DNA, the CDR3 is TGTGCCAGCAGTGAATCGGCGGGCACTGAAGCTTTCTTT.

The rearrangement links TRBV30 to TRBJ1-1; D is possibly TRBD1 (6 bases). The V and J ends lost 4 bases and 1 base respectively, with 13 bases between them. The CDR3 has 14 residues. Germline loops: CDR1 GTSNPN, CDR2 SVGIG (reference sequence). Here the CDR3 reads CAWKVGGENTEAFF. In DNA form, the CDR3 reads TGTGCCTGGAAGGTAGGGGGGGAGAACACTGAAGCTTTCTTT.

J is TRBJ1-1 and V is TRBV6-1; D is perhaps TRBD1 (5 bases). The V gene's germline CDR1 is MNHNS and CDR2 SASEGT. The CDR3 sequence is 14 residues long. The ends were cut back, 2 bases at V and 4 bases at J, with 11 bases in the middle. CDR3 nucleotide sequence: TGTGCCAGCAGTGAAAAGTGGGGCTTCACTGAAGCTTTCTTT. This translates into CASSEKWGFTEAFF.

This chain connects TRBV18 to TRBJ1-2, with a tentative D call TRBD1 (5 bases). V was cut by 3 bases and J by 7 bases, with 15 bases left in between. The CDR3 runs 14 residues. The germline V gene encodes CDR1 KGHSH and CDR2 LQKENI. This CDR3 is CASSPQGDASGYTF. CDR3 nucleotide sequence: TGTGCCAGCTCACCTCAGGGTGACGCCTCTGGCTACACCTTC.

The chain carries TRBV5-1 and TRBJ1-3; D call uncertain. The germline V and J ends were trimmed by 0 bases and 8 bases, with 15 bases remaining between them. This CDR3 region has 15 residues. CDR1 and CDR2 from the germline V gene are SGHRS and YFSETQ. CDR3 residues: CASSLDRSARDTIYF. In DNA, the CDR3 is TGCGCCAGCAGCTTGGACAGATCGGCCCGAGACACCATATATTTT. Supplemented by reference TRBV5-1 and TRBJ1-3, the full variable domain reads KAGVTQTPRYLIKTRGQQVTLSCSPISGHRSVSWYQQTPGQGLQFLFEYFSETQRNKGNFPGRFSGRQFSNSRSEMNVSTLELGDSALYLCASSLDRSARDTIYFGEGSWLTVV.

This chain joins TRBV7-2 and TRBJ1-1; maybe TRBD1 (5 bases). CDR3 length: 13 amino acids. With 3 bases removed from V and 4 bases from J, the gap between germline ends came to 9 bases. CDR1 is SGHTA and CDR2 is FQGNSA in the germline V gene. CDR3: CASSLGGSTEAFF. For the CDR3, the DNA is TGTGCCAGCAGCTTGGGGGGGTCCACTGAAGCTTTCTTT.

The chain employs TRBV18 and TRBJ2-1, with 10 positions matching TRBD1. Germline V CDR1 and CDR2: KGHSH, LQKENI. The CDR3 contains 15 residues. Trimming cost V 3 bases and J 6 bases; bases outside gene matches: 5. DNA for the CDR3: TGTGCCAGCTCACCTATCCGGGACAGGGGCAATGAGCAGTTCTTC. This codes for CASSPIRDRGNEQFF.

There are a few counts of this clone. The V call is TRBV7-9, the J call TRBJ1-3; D remains ambiguous. The CDR3 length is 16 residues. V was cut by 5 bases and J by 1 base, with 15 bases left in between. The V gene's germline CDR1 is SEHNR and CDR2 FQNEAQ (reference sequence). The CDR3 region is CASSLWESSSGNTIYF. The DNA of the CDR3 is TGTGCCAGCAGCCTCTGGGAGTCCAGTTCTGGAAACACCATATATTTT.

The CDR3 here is CASSSGTEAAFF. DNA for the CDR3: TGTGCCAGCAGTTCCGGGACAGAGGCAGCTTTCTTT. The rearrangement uses TRBV6-2 or TRBV6-3 and TRBJ1-1, with 7 nucleotides matching TRBD1. After removal of 4 bases from V and 10 bases from J, the junction contained 6 bases not matched to a gene. The CDR3 spans 12 residues. The V gene's germline CDR1 is MNHEY and CDR2 SVGEGT.